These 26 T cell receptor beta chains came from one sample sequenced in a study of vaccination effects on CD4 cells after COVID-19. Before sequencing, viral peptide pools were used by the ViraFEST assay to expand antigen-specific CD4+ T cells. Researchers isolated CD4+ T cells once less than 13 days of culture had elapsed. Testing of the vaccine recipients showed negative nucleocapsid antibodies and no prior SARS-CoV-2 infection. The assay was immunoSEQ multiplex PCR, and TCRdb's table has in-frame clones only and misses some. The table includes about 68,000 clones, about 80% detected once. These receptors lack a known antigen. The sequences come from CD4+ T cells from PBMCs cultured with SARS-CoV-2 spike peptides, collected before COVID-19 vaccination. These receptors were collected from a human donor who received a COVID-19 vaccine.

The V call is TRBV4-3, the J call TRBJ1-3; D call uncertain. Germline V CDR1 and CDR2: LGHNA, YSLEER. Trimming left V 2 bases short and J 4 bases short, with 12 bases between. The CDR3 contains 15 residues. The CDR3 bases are TGCGCCAGCAGCCAACAGGTCTTAGGAGGAAACACCATATATTTT. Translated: CASSQQVLGGNTIYF.

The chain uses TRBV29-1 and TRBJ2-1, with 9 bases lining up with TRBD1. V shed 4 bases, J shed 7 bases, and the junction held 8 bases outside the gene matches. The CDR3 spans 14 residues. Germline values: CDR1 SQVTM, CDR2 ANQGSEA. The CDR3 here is CSVALWTGVNEQFF. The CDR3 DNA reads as TGCAGCGTTGCCCTCTGGACAGGGGTGAATGAGCAGTTCTTC.

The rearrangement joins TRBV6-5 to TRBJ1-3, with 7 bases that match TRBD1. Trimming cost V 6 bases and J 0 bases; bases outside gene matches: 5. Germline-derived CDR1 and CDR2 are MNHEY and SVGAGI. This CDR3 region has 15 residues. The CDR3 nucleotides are TGTGCCAGCAGGCCGACAGGGCCCTCTGGAAACACCATATATTTT. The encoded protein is CASRPTGPSGNTIYF.

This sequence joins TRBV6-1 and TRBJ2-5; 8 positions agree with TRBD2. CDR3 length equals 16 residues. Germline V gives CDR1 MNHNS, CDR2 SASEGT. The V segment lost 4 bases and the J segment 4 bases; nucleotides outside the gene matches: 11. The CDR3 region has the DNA TGTGCCAGCAGTGCCGGGGGTCGGGGGGGGCGAGAGACCCAGTACTTC. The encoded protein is CASSAGGRGGRETQYF.

In nucleotides, the CDR3 is TGTGCCTGCTCCGCCGGGGTAGCGGAAAGCACAGATACGCAGTATTTT. This encodes CACSAGVAESTDTQYF. V gene TRBV30 combines with J gene TRBJ2-3, with TRBD2 as a possible D gene (6 bases). The V end lost 6 bases, the J end lost 0 bases, and 19 bases lay between the germline ends. Germline V gene lookup returns CDR1 GTSNPN and CDR2 SVGIG (reference sequence). CDR3 size: 16 residues.

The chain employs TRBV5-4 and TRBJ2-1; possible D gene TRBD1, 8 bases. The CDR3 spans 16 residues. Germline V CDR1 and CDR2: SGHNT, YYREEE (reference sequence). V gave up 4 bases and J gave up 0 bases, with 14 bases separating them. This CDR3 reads CASSIQGGSSYNEQFF. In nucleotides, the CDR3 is TGTGCCAGCAGCATACAGGGGGGGAGCTCCTACAATGAGCAGTTCTTC.

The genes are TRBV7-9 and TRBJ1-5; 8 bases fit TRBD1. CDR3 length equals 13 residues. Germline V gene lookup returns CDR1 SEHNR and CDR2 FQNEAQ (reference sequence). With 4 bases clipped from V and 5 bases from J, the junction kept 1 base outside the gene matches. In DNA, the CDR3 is TGTGCCAGCAGCTCGACAGGGGATCAGCCCCAGCATTTT. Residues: CASSSTGDQPQHF.

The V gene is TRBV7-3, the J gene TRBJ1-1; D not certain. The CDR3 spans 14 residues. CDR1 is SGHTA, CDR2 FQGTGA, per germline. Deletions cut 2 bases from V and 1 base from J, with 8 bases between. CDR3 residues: CASSLAGENTEAFF. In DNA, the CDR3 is TGTGCCAGCAGCTTAGCTGGGGAGAACACTGAAGCTTTCTTT.

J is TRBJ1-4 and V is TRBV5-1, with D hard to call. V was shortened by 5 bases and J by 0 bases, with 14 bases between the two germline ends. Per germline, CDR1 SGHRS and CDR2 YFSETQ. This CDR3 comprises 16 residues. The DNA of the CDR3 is TGCGCCAGCAGGGGCGGCGGGAGTGCAACTAATGAAAAACTGTTTTTT. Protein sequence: CASRGGGSATNEKLFF.

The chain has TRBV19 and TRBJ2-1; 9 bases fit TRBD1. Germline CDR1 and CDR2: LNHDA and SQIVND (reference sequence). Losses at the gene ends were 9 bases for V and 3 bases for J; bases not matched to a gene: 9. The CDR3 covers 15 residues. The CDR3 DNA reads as TGTGCCAGCAAAACCGGGACAGGGCGCTACAATGAGCAGTTCTTC. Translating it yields CASKTGTGRYNEQFF.

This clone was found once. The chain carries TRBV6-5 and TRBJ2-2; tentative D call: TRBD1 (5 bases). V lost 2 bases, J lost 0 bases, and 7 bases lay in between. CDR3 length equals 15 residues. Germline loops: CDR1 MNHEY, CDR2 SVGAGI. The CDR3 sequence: CASSYAGTNTGELFF. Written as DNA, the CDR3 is TGTGCCAGCAGTTACGCAGGGACGAACACCGGGGAGCTGTTTTTT.

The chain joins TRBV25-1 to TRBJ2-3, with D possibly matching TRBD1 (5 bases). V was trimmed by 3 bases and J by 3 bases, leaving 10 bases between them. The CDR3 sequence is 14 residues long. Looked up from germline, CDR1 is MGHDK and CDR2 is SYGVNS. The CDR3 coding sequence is TGTGCCAGCAGTGACCAGGGTCGAACAGATACGCAGTATTTT. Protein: CASSDQGRTDTQYF.

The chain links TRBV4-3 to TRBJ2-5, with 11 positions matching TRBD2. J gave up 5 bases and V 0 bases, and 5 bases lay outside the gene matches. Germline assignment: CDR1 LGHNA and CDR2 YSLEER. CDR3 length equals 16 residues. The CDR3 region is CASSQDSRTSGETQYF. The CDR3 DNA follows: TGCGCCAGCAGCCAAGATTCTAGGACTAGCGGGGAGACCCAGTACTTC.

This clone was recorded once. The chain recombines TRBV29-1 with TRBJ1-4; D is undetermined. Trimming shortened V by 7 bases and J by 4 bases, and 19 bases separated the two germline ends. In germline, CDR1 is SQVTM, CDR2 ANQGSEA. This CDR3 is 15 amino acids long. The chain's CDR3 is CSASSSSRGNEKLFF. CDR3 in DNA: TGCAGCGCCTCCTCCAGCTCCCGAGGTAATGAAAAACTGTTTTTT.

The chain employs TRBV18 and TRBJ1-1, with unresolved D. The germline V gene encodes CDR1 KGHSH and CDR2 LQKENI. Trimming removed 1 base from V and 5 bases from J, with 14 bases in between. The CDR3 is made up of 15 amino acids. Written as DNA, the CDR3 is TGTGCCAGCTCACCACTGACGGAGATCGGAACTGAAGCTTTCTTT. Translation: CASSPLTEIGTEAFF.

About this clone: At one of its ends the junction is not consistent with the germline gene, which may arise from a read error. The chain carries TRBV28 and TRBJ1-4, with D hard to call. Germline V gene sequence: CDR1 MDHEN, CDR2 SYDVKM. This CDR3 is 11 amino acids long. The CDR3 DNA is TGTGCCAGCAGGACTAACGAAAAACTGTTTTTT. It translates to CASRTNEKLFF. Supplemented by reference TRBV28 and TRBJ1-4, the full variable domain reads DVKVTQSSRYLVKRTGEKVFLECVQDMDHENMFWYRQDPGLGLRLIYFSYDVKMKEKGDIPEGYSVSREKKERFSLILESASTNQTSMYLCASRTNEKLFFGSGTQLSVL.

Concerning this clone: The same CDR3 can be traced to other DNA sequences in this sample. The CDR3 DNA sequence: TGTGCCAGCCGTACAGGGTTGAACACTGAAGCTTTCTTT. It yields the protein CASRTGLNTEAFF. This chain uses TRBV6-5 with TRBJ1-1; D may be TRBD1 (6 bases). V was clipped by 8 bases and J by 0 bases, with 10 bases between them. This CDR3 comprises 13 residues. The germline V gene has CDR1 MNHEY and CDR2 SVGAGI.

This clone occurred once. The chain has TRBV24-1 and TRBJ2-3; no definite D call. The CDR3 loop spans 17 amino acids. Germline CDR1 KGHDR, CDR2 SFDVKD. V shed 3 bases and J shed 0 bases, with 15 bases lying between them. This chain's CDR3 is CATSDPHYDSSTDTQYF. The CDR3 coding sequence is TGTGCCACCAGTGATCCTCACTACGACTCTAGCACAGATACGCAGTATTTT.

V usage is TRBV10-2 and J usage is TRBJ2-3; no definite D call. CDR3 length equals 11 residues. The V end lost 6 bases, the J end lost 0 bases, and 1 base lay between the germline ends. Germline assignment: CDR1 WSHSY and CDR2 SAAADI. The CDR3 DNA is TGCGCCAGCAGCAGCACAGATACGCAGTATTTT. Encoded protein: CASSSTDTQYF.

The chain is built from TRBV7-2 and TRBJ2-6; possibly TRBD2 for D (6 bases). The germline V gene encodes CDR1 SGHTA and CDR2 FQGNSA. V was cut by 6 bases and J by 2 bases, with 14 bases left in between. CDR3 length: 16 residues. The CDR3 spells CASRRGRGTGANVLTF. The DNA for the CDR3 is TGTGCCAGCAGGAGAGGTCGGGGGACTGGGGCCAACGTCCTGACTTTC.

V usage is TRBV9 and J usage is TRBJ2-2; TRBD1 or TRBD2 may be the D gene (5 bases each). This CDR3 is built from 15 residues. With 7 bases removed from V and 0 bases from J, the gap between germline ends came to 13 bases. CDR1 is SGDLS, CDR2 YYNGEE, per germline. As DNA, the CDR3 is TGTGCCAGCGGCCGGGGCGGACCGAACACCGGGGAGCTGTTTTTT. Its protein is CASGRGGPNTGELFF.

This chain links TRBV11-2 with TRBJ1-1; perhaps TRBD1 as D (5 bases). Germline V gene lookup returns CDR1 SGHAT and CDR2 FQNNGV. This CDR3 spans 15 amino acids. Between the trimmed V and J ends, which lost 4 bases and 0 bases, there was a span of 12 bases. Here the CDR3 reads CASSSNRNMNTEAFF. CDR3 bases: TGTGCCAGCAGCTCGAACAGGAACATGAACACTGAAGCTTTCTTT.

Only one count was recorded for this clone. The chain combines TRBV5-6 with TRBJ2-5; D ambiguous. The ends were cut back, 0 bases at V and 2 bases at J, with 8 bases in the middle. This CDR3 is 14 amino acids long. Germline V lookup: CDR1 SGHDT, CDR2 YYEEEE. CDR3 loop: CASSLAGRQETQYF. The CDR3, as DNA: TGTGCCAGCAGCTTGGCGGGCAGACAAGAGACCCAGTACTTC.

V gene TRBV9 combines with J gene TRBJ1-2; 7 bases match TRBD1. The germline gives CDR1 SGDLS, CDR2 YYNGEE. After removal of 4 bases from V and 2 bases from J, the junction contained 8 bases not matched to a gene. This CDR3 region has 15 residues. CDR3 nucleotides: TGTGCCAGCAGCTCCACAGGGGCGGAGAACTATGGCTACACCTTC. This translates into CASSSTGAENYGYTF.

The CDR3, as DNA: TGTGCCAGCACCGTAATCCGCGGCCGTACCGGGGAGCTGTTTTTT. Residues: CASTVIRGRTGELFF. The chain uses TRBV7-9 and TRBJ2-2; D uncertain. Germline V CDR1 and CDR2: SEHNR, FQNEAQ (reference sequence). V was clipped by 7 bases and J by 5 bases, with 17 bases between them. This CDR3 comprises 15 residues.

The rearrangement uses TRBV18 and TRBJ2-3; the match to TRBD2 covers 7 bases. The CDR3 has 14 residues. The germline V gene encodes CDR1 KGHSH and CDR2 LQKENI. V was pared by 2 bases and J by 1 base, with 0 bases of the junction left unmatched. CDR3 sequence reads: CASSPSGGTDTQYF. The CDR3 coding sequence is TGTGCCAGCTCACCAAGCGGGGGCACAGATACGCAGTATTTT.